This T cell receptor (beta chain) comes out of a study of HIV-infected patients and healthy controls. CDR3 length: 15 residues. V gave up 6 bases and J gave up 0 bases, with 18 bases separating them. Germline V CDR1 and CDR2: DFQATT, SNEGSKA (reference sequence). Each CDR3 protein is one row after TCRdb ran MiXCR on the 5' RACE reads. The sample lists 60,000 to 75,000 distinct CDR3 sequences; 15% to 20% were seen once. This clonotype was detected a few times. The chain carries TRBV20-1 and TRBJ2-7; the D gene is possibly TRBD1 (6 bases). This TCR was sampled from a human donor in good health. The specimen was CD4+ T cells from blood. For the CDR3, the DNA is TGCAGTGCACGGAAAGTGGGGGCCAGCTCCTACGAGCAGTACTTC. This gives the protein CSARKVGASSYEQYF.